The entry below gives a single T cell receptor beta chain sequence along with its context. At a deep level, the assay was run. Sequencing of unsorted PBMC DNA was carried out using ten immunoSEQ deep assay plates. The authors' processing: Sequence data from immunoSEQ were junction-only and lacked quality scores; consequently, filtering differed. Some clones are missing from TCRdb's copy, which holds only in-frame ones; the method was immunoSEQ multiplex PCR. That table furnishes V, J and clone size, whereas the DNA furnished D and trimming. The sample carries nearly 500,000 clones, 60% to 85% recorded once. The data are from a study of shared clonotypes between healthy human individuals. Donors were healthy HIV-negative adults without recently reported acute infections or vaccinations. The germline CDR1 and CDR2 sequences are SQVTM and ANQGSEA. This CDR3 spans 14 amino acids. V was shortened by 0 bases and J by 5 bases, with 13 bases between the two germline ends.

Input material: PBMCs. The TCR was taken from a woman between 40 and 50 years old in good health. Some clones in this sample may be carry-over from other donors' samples. The V gene is TRBV29-1, the J gene TRBJ1-2; D unclear. Here the CDR3 DNA reads TGCAGCGTTGAAGAGAGGCCCTCGAATTATGGCTACACCTTC. Translating gives CSVEERPSNYGYTF.